This T cell receptor beta chain is drawn from a study of vaccination and CD4 T cells after COVID-19. As for the study in general: The makeup of the convalescents was six males and four females, two of them Hispanic.

TCRdb independently ran MiXCR on the PCR reads; one entry per CDR3 protein. This sample has about 19,000 distinct CDR3 sequences, with 60% to 80% found just once. This CDR3 has 16 residues. The germline gives CDR1 SEHNR, CDR2 FQNEAQ (reference sequence). V was pared by 5 bases and J by 5 bases, with 9 bases of the junction left unmatched. General study results and limits: There was no significant change from roughly 22 to 38 median reactive clonotypes. Researchers report that 304 of 307 vaccine-specific clones in convalescent patients proved spike mono-reactive.

Turning to this clonotype: Its specificity is not known.

Sequenced here: CD4+ T cells from blood, sampled before SARS-CoV-2 vaccination. This TCR derives from a human donor who had recovered from COVID-19. The gene calls are TRBV7-9 and TRBJ2-1, with 10 bases fitting TRBD1. DNA of the CDR3: TGTGCCAGCAGCCCCCGACTAGGGACAGGGGACAATGAGCAGTTCTTC. Protein sequence: CASSPRLGTGDNEQFF.